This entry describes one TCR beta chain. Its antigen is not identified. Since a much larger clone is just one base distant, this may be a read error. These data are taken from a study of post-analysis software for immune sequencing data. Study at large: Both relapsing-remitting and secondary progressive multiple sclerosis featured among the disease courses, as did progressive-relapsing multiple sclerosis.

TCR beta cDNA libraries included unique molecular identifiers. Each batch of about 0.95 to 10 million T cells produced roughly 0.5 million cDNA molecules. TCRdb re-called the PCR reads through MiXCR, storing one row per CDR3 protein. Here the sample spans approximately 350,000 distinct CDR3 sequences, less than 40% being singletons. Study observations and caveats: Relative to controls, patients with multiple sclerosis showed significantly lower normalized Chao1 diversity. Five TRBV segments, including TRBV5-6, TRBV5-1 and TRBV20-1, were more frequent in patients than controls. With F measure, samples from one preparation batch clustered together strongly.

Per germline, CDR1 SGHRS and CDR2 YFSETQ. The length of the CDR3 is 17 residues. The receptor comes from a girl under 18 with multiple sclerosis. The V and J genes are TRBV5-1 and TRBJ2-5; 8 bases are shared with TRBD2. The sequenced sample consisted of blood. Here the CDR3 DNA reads TGCGCCAGCGGCTTGTACTTACTAGCGGCGCCCCAAGAGACCCAGTACTTC. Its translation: CASGLYLLAAPQETQYF. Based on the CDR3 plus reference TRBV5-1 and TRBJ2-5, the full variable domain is KAGVTQTPRYLIKTRGQQVTLSCSPISGHRSVSWYQQTPGQGLQFLFEYFSETQRNKGNFPGRFSGRQFSNSRSEMNVSTLELGDSALYLCASGLYLLAAPQETQYFGPGTRLLVL.